This TCR beta chain is drawn from a study of T cell responses to AZD1222 COVID-19 vaccine. Study conclusions and caveats: Per reports, nearly half of all spike-specific TCRs target regions that are unmutated in variants. Baseline testing showed seropositivity in only six or seven AZD1222 recipients.

This CDR3 is built from 14 residues. Germline V gene sequence: CDR1 SGHTA, CDR2 FQGNSA. After removal of 3 bases from V and 8 bases from J, the junction contained 5 bases not matched to a gene. The data were produced by immunoSEQ multiplex PCR, yet TCRdb's version contains in-frame clones alone and is incomplete. Seen here are around 58,000 clones, 70% to 90% observed once, and the top ten hold roughly 15%. In regard to this clone: Its target is unknown.

The receptor comes from an adult who received the AZD1222 COVID-19 vaccine. The sample consisted of peripheral blood, taken 28 days after the second AZD1222 dose. This rearrangement joins TRBV7-2 to TRBJ2-4; 9 nucleotides align to TRBD2. The CDR3 coding sequence is TGTGCCAGCAGCTTGGGACTAGCTACGGACATTCAGTACTTC. This gives the protein CASSLGLATDIQYF.